Listed below are T cell receptor beta chains from one sample, sequenced in a study of identical twins. TCRdb recomputed calls from the 5' RACE reads with MiXCR, one row per CDR3 protein. The data show 1,800,000 or so distinct CDR3 sequences, around 29% seen once. The material sequenced was cord blood. All receptors come from a newborn girl in good health. CDR3s include the opening cysteine and the closing phenylalanine or tryptophan.

v_call cdr3_length cdr3_aa
TRBV28 14 CASTATLKPDTQYF
TRBV20-1 13 CSAPQGINEKLFF
TRBV12-3/TRBV12-4 14 CASILSISADEQFF
TRBV5-6 15 CASSPGGQGYNEQFF
TRBV20-1 14 CSARNQGGNQPQHF
TRBV7-2 15 CASSLLGVVVDEQSF
TRBV20-1 16 CSASMTSGGPNNEQFF
TRBV12-3/TRBV12-4 14 CAGARGGSNQPQHF
TRBV4-1 16 CASSQVGQSSYNEQFF
TRBV27 15 CASSHRDRKIAEAFF
TRBV13 16 CASSLFLRDTYNEQFF
TRBV6-5 16 CASSSGETRAYNEQFF
TRBV7-2 15 CASSSTGTAAEKLFF
TRBV3-1 14 CASSQERQGSEQYF
TRBV27 14 CASGGVGPHQPQHF
TRBV24-1 15 CATSDSRDLGGTQYF
TRBV9 14 CASALSEGAYGQYF
TRBV28 14 CASSLESADGEQFF
TRBV7-6 15 CASSLEQDGGYGYTF
TRBV6-5 15 CASSPGATNVGIQYF
TRBV10-3 15 CAISARGTGDNEQFF
TRBV12-5 16 CASGLGLAASTDTQYF
TRBV28 15 CASSLNPGPYGGYTF
TRBV5-1 15 CASSLDRSSDQPQHF
TRBV3-1 18 CASSSGTGGNLGNSPLHF